These 26 T cell receptor beta chains came from one sample sequenced in a study of response to subunit inactivated influenza vaccine. Using its own MiXCR run on the RT-PCR reads, TCRdb lists one record per CDR3 protein. The table shows 450,000 to 700,000 distinct CDR3 sequences, with less than 15% occurring only once. The starting material was PBMCs from blood, obtained 11 to 12 days after vaccination. Every receptor here comes from a man aged 45-60 years who received an inactivated influenza vaccine.

This clonotype has a handful of counts. This rearrangement joins TRBV30 to TRBJ2-7; D is perhaps TRBD2 (6 bases). V lost 0 bases to trimming and J lost 7 bases, with 13 bases between them. Germline V gives CDR1 GTSNPN, CDR2 SVGIG (reference sequence). The CDR3 is 13 residues long. The CDR3 sequence is CAWSVTGLEEQYF. The CDR3 DNA follows: TGTGCCTGGAGTGTAACGGGACTGGAGGAGCAGTACTTC.

V usage is TRBV20-1 and J usage is TRBJ2-1; the D is unclear. Trimming removed 1 base from V and 0 bases from J, with 10 bases in between. This CDR3 contains 15 residues. Germline V lookup: CDR1 DFQATT, CDR2 SNEGSKA (reference sequence). The CDR3 spells CSARGDASSYNEQFF. Written as DNA, the CDR3 is TGCAGTGCTAGAGGTGACGCCAGCTCCTACAATGAGCAGTTCTTC.

This clonotype was seen a handful of times. In DNA, the CDR3 is TGTGCCAGCAGCTTACTAGCGGGATTTGAGACCCAGTACTTC. As protein: CASSLLAGFETQYF. This chain connects TRBV7-9 to TRBJ2-5; 9 bases agree with TRBD2. This CDR3 spans 14 amino acids. The V segment lost 2 bases and the J segment 5 bases; nucleotides outside the gene matches: 3. CDR1 and CDR2 (germline): SEHNR, FQNEAQ (reference sequence).

The table lists this clonotype with a few counts. The chain combines TRBV18 with TRBJ2-2; 8 positions match TRBD2. Germline V lookup: CDR1 KGHSH, CDR2 LQKENI. Losses at the gene ends were 6 bases for V and 0 bases for J; bases not matched to a gene: 9. The CDR3 has 17 amino acids. Here the CDR3 reads CASSPRAGGTNTGELFF. The CDR3 nucleotides are TGTGCCAGCTCCCCGCGGGCGGGAGGAACGAACACCGGGGAGCTGTTTTTT.

This rearrangement joins TRBV5-1 to TRBJ1-1; D remains unclear. The CDR3 length is 13 residues. The germline V and J ends were trimmed by 6 bases and 1 base, with 10 bases remaining between them. Germline V CDR1 and CDR2: SGHRS, YFSETQ. The CDR3 sequence: CASTSEGNTEAFF. Here the CDR3 DNA reads TGCGCCAGCACCAGTGAGGGGAACACTGAAGCTTTCTTT.

This clonotype occurred a few times. This sequence joins TRBV5-6 and TRBJ1-2, with 9 positions matching TRBD1. CDR3 length: 19 residues. Germline values: CDR1 SGHDT, CDR2 YYEEEE. V lost 1 base to trimming and J lost 1 base; unmatched junction nucleotides: 14. In DNA, the CDR3 is TGTGCCAGCAGCTTGTGGGGCCGGGACAGGGAGTCCGGTAACTATGGCTACACCTTC. It encodes CASSLWGRDRESGNYGYTF.

This rearrangement joins TRBV19 to TRBJ2-1; D call uncertain. The germline V gene has CDR1 LNHDA and CDR2 SQIVND (reference sequence). The CDR3 has 14 residues. Trimming cost V 1 base and J 5 bases, with 9 bases left between them. The CDR3 bases are TGTGCCAGTAGTATAGGCGCCTCTGACAATGAGCAGTTCTTC. Translated: CASSIGASDNEQFF. Using reference TRBV19 and TRBJ2-1 for the parts outside the CDR3, the full variable domain is DGGITQSPKYLFRKEGQNVTLSCEQNLNHDAMYWYRQDPGQGLRLIYYSQIVNDFQKGDIAEGYSVSREKKESFPLTVTSAQKNPTAFYLCASSIGASDNEQFFGPGTRLTVL.

V and J are TRBV6-2 or TRBV6-3 and TRBJ1-1; D not certain. CDR3 length equals 14 residues. CDR1 is MNHEY and CDR2 is SVGEGT in the germline V gene. V was trimmed by 6 bases and J by 1 base, leaving 12 bases between them. CDR3 residues: CASRPWETNTEAFF. The CDR3 bases are TGTGCCAGCAGACCCTGGGAGACGAACACTGAAGCTTTCTTT.

This clonotype was found a few times. This sequence joins TRBV29-1 and TRBJ2-7; 7 nucleotides line up with TRBD1. The ends lost 6 bases at V and 4 bases at J; junction bases unmatched: 6. Looked up from germline, CDR1 is SQVTM and CDR2 is ANQGSEA. The CDR3 contains 12 residues. The CDR3 protein is CSVWGQTYEQYF. CDR3 nucleotides: TGCAGCGTGTGGGGACAGACTTACGAGCAGTACTTC.

This clonotype was observed at least ten times. V is TRBV24-1 and J is TRBJ2-2; 9 positions match TRBD1. This CDR3 comprises 16 residues. Germline CDR1 KGHDR, CDR2 SFDVKD. V lost 4 bases and J lost 6; bases outside the gene matches: 8. The CDR3 DNA sequence: TGTGCCACCAGTGACCGTCCCGGGACAGGGTCCGGGGAGCTGTTTTTT. Encoded protein: CATSDRPGTGSGELFF.

This clonotype was seen only a few times. V gene TRBV20-1 combines with J gene TRBJ1-2; no clear D. Germline loops: CDR1 DFQATT, CDR2 SNEGSKA (reference sequence). V was shortened by 5 bases and J by 4 bases, with 17 bases between the two germline ends. The CDR3 has 14 residues. The DNA of the CDR3 is TGCAGTGCTCTTAAGGCTTCTAAGGCCTATGGCTACACCTTC. Its protein is CSALKASKAYGYTF.

This clonotype was detected many times. The chain is built from TRBV20-1 and TRBJ2-1, with D perhaps matching TRBD2 (5 bases). This CDR3 is 14 amino acids long. Germline lookup yields CDR1 DFQATT and CDR2 SNEGSKA (reference sequence). Trimming removed 3 bases from V and 4 bases from J, with 13 bases in between. The CDR3 spells CSAREAEPYNEQFF. The CDR3 nucleotides are TGCAGTGCTAGGGAAGCGGAACCGTACAATGAGCAGTTCTTC.

This clonotype has a count of ten or more. This rearrangement joins TRBV5-1 to TRBJ2-3; possible D gene TRBD2, 6 bases. The germline V and J ends were trimmed by 7 bases and 4 bases, with 13 bases remaining between them. Germline CDR1 reads SGHRS; CDR2 reads YFSETQ. The CDR3 runs 13 residues. CDR3 bases: TGCGCCAGCTCTTCGGGGGACTCAGATACGCAGTATTTT. Translation gives CASSSGDSDTQYF. The full variable domain, in which reference TRBV5-1 and TRBJ2-3 provide the parts outside the CDR3, is KAGVTQTPRYLIKTRGQQVTLSCSPISGHRSVSWYQQTPGQGLQFLFEYFSETQRNKGNFPGRFSGRQFSNSRSEMNVSTLELGDSALYLCASSSGDSDTQYFGPGTRLTVL.

The sample holds many counts of this clonotype. J is TRBJ2-2 and V is TRBV11-1; the match to TRBD2 covers 9 bases. The V segment lost 2 bases and the J segment 0 bases; nucleotides outside the gene matches: 7. CDR3 length equals 18 residues. CDR1 is SGHAT and CDR2 is FQDESV in the germline V gene (reference sequence). In DNA form, the CDR3 reads TGTGCCAGCAGCTTAATGTTGGCGGGGGGGCCGAACACCGGGGAGCTGTTTTTT. Protein product: CASSLMLAGGPNTGELFF. The full variable domain, with the rest looked up from reference TRBV11-1 and TRBJ2-2, is EAEVAQSPRYKITEKSQAVAFWCDPISGHATLYWYRQILGQGPELLVQFQDESVVDDSQLPKDRFSAERLKGVDSTLKIQPAELGDSAMYLCASSLMLAGGPNTGELFFGEGSRLTVL.

The CDR3 coding sequence is TGTGCCAGCAGGTCCGTGGGTGAAGAGACCCAGTACTTC. Translation gives CASRSVGEETQYF. V and J are TRBV6-2 or TRBV6-3 and TRBJ2-5; D gene uncertain. Trimming cost V 6 bases and J 3 bases, with 11 bases left between them. The CDR3 loop spans 13 amino acids. Germline V CDR1 and CDR2: MNHEY, SVGEGT.

This clonotype appeared many times. No conserved phenylalanine or tryptophan ends this CDR3, so it is likely a read error. Because the CDR3's place on the DNA is in doubt, the DNA is left out and the CDR3 is given as listed by TCRdb. This rearrangement joins TRBV7-8 to TRBJ2-3; TRBD1 reflects the table's D call only, with no check against the DNA. Germline V gene data show CDR1 as SGHVS and CDR2 as FQNEAQ. The CDR3 region is 10 residues in length, termini included. The CDR3 here is CASRPDRVLG.

V and J are TRBV7-9 and TRBJ2-3; 11 nucleotides align to TRBD2. The CDR3 extends over 15 amino acids. The germline V gene has CDR1 SEHNR and CDR2 FQNEAQ (reference sequence). After removal of 6 bases from V and 2 bases from J, the junction contained 4 bases not matched to a gene. In nucleotides, the CDR3 is TGTGCCAGCAGGGCTAGCGGGGGGACCACAGATACGCAGTATTTT. It encodes CASRASGGTTDTQYF.

This clonotype came up a few times. The rearrangement joins TRBV4-2 to TRBJ2-3, with D perhaps assigned TRBD1 or TRBD2 (5 bases each). Germline V gene sequence: CDR1 LGHNA, CDR2 YNFKEQ. The length of the CDR3 is 16 residues. Trimming stripped 1 base from V and 4 bases from J, with 15 bases between. The DNA for the CDR3 is TGTGCCAGCAGCCAAGTTCCAGGCCGAGGGGCAGATACGCAGTATTTT. Its translation is CASSQVPGRGADTQYF.

The chain combines TRBV27 with TRBJ2-7, with 8 bases matching TRBD2. The J segment lost 3 bases and the V segment lost 6 bases, leaving 4 bases of the junction unmatched. CDR1 MNHEY and CDR2 SMNVEV come from the germline V gene (reference sequence). This CDR3 is 13 amino acids long. The CDR3 loop reads CASSTSGGYEQYF. CDR3 DNA: TGTGCCAGCAGCACCAGCGGGGGCTACGAGCAGTACTTC.

This clonotype was seen a few times. V usage is TRBV2 and J usage is TRBJ2-3; maybe TRBD1 (5 bases). Germline CDR1 and CDR2: SNHLY and FYNNEI. V lost 7 bases to trimming and J lost 1 base, with 15 bases between them. This CDR3 spans 15 amino acids. The CDR3 DNA is TGTGCCAGCATCTCTAGGGGCCGTCGCACAGATACGCAGTATTTT. Translated, it gives CASISRGRRTDTQYF.

This sequence joins TRBV5-1 and TRBJ1-6, with D possibly TRBD1 on 5 matching bases. V was cut by 4 bases and J by 8 bases, with 19 bases left in between. Germline V CDR1 and CDR2: SGHRS, YFSETQ. The CDR3 sequence is 16 residues long. CDR3 loop: CASSAGTATGDSPLHF. Written as DNA, the CDR3 is TGCGCCAGCAGCGCAGGGACTGCGACTGGAGATTCACCCCTCCACTTT. Drawing the rest from reference TRBV5-1 and TRBJ1-6, the complete variable domain is KAGVTQTPRYLIKTRGQQVTLSCSPISGHRSVSWYQQTPGQGLQFLFEYFSETQRNKGNFPGRFSGRQFSNSRSEMNVSTLELGDSALYLCASSAGTATGDSPLHFGNGTRLTVT.

This clonotype was observed a few times. The gene calls are TRBV7-6 and TRBJ2-1, with 7 bases fitting TRBD1. There are 15 residues in the CDR3. V lost 5 bases to trimming and J lost 4 bases; unmatched junction nucleotides: 8. CDR1 SGHVS and CDR2 FNYEAQ come from the germline V gene. The CDR3 loop reads CASSLDPDRYNEQFF. The CDR3 nucleotides read TGTGCCAGCAGCCTCGACCCGGACAGGTACAATGAGCAGTTCTTC.

This rearrangement joins TRBV6-5 to TRBJ2-7; TRBD1 might be the D (6 bases). This CDR3 region has 14 residues. Germline CDR1 reads MNHEY; CDR2 reads SVGAGI. V lost 0 bases and J lost 3, with 9 bases in between. The CDR3 here is CASSYSQGFYEQYF. CDR3 nucleotides: TGTGCCAGCAGTTACTCGCAGGGGTTCTACGAGCAGTACTTC.

The chain recombines TRBV7-2 with TRBJ1-1; unclear D gene. Germline CDR1 reads SGHTA; CDR2 reads FQGNSA. V lost 4 bases to trimming and J lost 5 bases, with 14 bases between them. The CDR3 is made up of 14 amino acids. The CDR3 DNA reads TGTGCCAGCAGCTCTACACCTCTTCGTACTGAAGCTTTCTTT. This encodes CASSSTPLRTEAFF.

The chain employs TRBV12-3 or TRBV12-4 and TRBJ2-7; maybe TRBD2 (6 bases). The V end lost 2 bases, the J end lost 6 bases, and 11 bases lay between the germline ends. The CDR3 is 13 amino acids. The CDR3 reads CASSLRGFSEQYF. The CDR3 bases are TGTGCCAGCAGTTTACGGGGGTTTTCCGAGCAGTACTTC.

This clonotype was observed a few times. This chain connects TRBV20-1 to TRBJ1-6; a possible D gene is TRBD1 (5 bases). CDR1 DFQATT and CDR2 SNEGSKA come from the germline V gene (reference sequence). The CDR3 covers 14 residues. Trimming removed 1 base from V and 9 bases from J, with 13 bases in between. This CDR3 reads CSARAAREGSPLHF. Here the CDR3 DNA reads TGCAGTGCTAGAGCGGCCAGGGAGGGTTCACCCCTCCACTTT.